Sequencing of this TCR beta chain was carried out in a study of response to subunit inactivated influenza vaccine. This clonotype appeared many times. The antigen is undetermined. Study-level results: Each seasonal influenza vaccination, the authors suggested, recruits few new T cells.

TCRdb re-analysed the RT-PCR reads in MiXCR, keeping a single row per CDR3 protein. The sample includes hundreds of thousands of distinct CDR3 sequences, approximately 7.6% of them seen just once. The sequenced sample was PBMCs from blood, obtained less than 30 months after vaccination. The TCR comes from a man in his fifties or sixties who received an inactivated influenza vaccine.

The CDR3 is CASSPRPGAGGELFF. The CDR3 DNA is TGTGCCAGCAGCCCCCGCCCGGGGGCTGGCGGGGAGCTGTTTTTT. The rearrangement joins TRBV9 to TRBJ2-2, with D perhaps matching TRBD1 or TRBD2 (6 bases each). The CDR3 is 15 residues long. Germline V gives CDR1 SGDLS, CDR2 YYNGEE. Trimming stripped 4 bases from V and 7 bases from J, with 17 bases between.